Listed below are T cell receptor beta chains from one sample, sequenced in a study of blood T cells in healthy people across ages. TCRdb recomputed calls from the 5' RACE reads with MiXCR, one row per CDR3 protein. The sample contains 1,500,000 or so distinct CDR3 sequences, approximately 59% of which appear only once. The sequenced sample consisted of blood. The receptors were gathered from a man aged 18 to 30 in good health. Each CDR3 is given with its conserved first and last residue. D genes are given only for firm matches. Some rows have no size entry. The others give once, few or many, or a class for an expanded clone.

cdr3_length	v_call	j_call	d_call	clone_size	cdr3_aa	cdr3_nt
12	TRBV20-1	TRBJ2-7	TRBD2	once	CSARTSPIEQYF	TGCAGTGCCCGGACTAGCCCAATCGAGCAGTACTTC
13	TRBV7-9	TRBJ1-5	.	.	CASTEDRNQPQHF	TGTGCCAGCACCGAAGACAGGAATCAGCCCCAGCATTTT
14	TRBV4-1	TRBJ2-5	TRBD1	few	CASSQGDRGETQYF	TGCGCCAGCAGCCAAGGGGACAGGGGAGAGACCCAGTACTTC
17	TRBV5-1	TRBJ1-5	.	.	CASSLDIGRRSNQPQHF	TGCGCCAGCAGCTTGGATATAGGCCGGAGGAGCAATCAGCCCCAGCATTTT
14	TRBV29-1	TRBJ2-7	.	few	CSVEVFTSSYEQYF	TGCAGCGTTGAAGTTTTCACCAGCTCCTACGAGCAGTACTTC
17	TRBV5-1	TRBJ2-3	.	.	CASSSPEDRRITDTQYF	TGCGCCAGCAGCTCCCCCGAGGACAGACGAATCACAGATACGCAGTATTTT
15	TRBV7-2	TRBJ1-2	TRBD1	.	CASSLGGGGTYGYTF	TGTGCCAGCAGCTTAGGCGGAGGGGGCACCTATGGCTACACCTTC
14	TRBV27	TRBJ2-1	.	.	CASRGPMGIEEQFF	TGTGCCAGCAGGGGACCTATGGGGATTGAGGAGCAGTTCTTC
15	TRBV4-2	TRBJ2-3	TRBD1	.	CASSARTGARDTQYF	TGTGCCAGCAGCGCTAGGACAGGGGCTAGAGATACGCAGTATTTT
17	TRBV9	TRBJ1-6	.	.	CASSVHGQITYNSPLHF	TGTGCCAGCAGCGTCCACGGTCAAATCACCTATAATTCACCCCTCCACTTT
14	TRBV10-3	TRBJ2-7	.	.	CAISEGDLVYEQYF	TGTGCCATCAGTGAGGGGGATCTAGTCTACGAGCAGTACTTC
16	TRBV7-6	TRBJ2-5	.	.	CASSLFSRTGRETQYF	TGTGCCAGCAGCTTATTCAGCCGTACGGGGCGGGAGACCCAGTACTTC
11	TRBV29-1	TRBJ2-4	.	.	CSVRGINEQYF	TGCAGCGTTCGGGGGATCAATGAGCAGTACTTC
13	TRBV6-6	TRBJ2-7	TRBD1	.	CASYRDSPYEQYF	TGTGCCAGCTACCGGGACAGCCCCTACGAGCAGTACTTC
14	TRBV6-1	TRBJ2-3	.	few	CASSETGGGGRRYF	TGTGCCAGCAGTGAAACCGGGGGAGGGGGGCGGAGGTATTTT
14	TRBV11-2	TRBJ2-3	TRBD2	.	CASSRSGDTDTQYF	TGTGCCAGCAGCCGGAGCGGGGACACAGATACGCAGTATTTT
14	TRBV5-5	TRBJ1-1	TRBD1	once	CASSWDRSYTEAFF	TGTGCCAGCAGCTGGGACAGGTCGTACACTGAAGCTTTCTTT
15	TRBV6-5	TRBJ2-5	.	.	CASRIGSLVQETQYF	TGTGCCAGCAGAATAGGTAGCTTGGTCCAAGAGACCCAGTACTTC